The clone carrying this T cell receptor (beta chain) was found a few times. Antigen: not known. This sample stems from a study of early T cells in non-severe SARS-CoV-2 infection. For the study at large: With bulk RNA from unsorted whole blood as input, sequencing yielded unpaired chains. Overall study findings and caveats: Anti-spike CD8 responses were favored in VDJdb matching, and private and CD4 specificities were missed.

As part of library construction, unique molecular identifiers were attached to individual cDNA molecules. TCRdb ran MiXCR on the 5' RACE reads and lists one entry per CDR3 protein. The sample holds more than 65,000 distinct CDR3 sequences, 13% to 15% seen once. Trimming pared 2 bases from V and 6 bases from J, leaving 12 bases between. Germline V CDR1 and CDR2: SGHRS, YFSETQ. This CDR3 spans 13 amino acids. Sequences were derived from whole blood, sampled at baseline. This rearrangement joins TRBV5-1 to TRBJ2-7; D might be TRBD2 (7 bases). The receptor comes from an adult who was a healthcare worker with PCR-confirmed SARS-CoV-2 infection or an uninfected control (not recorded which). The CDR3 DNA sequence: TGCGCCAGCAGCTTTCGGGGGGCTGGCGAGCAGTACTTC. It codes for CASSFRGAGEQYF.